Detailed here is one T cell receptor beta chain. Antigen: not known. This sample also contains other DNA sequences that code for the same CDR3. A multiplex PCR was run with 60 Vbeta primers and 13 Jbeta primers. Sequencing was performed with immunoSEQ multiplex PCR; in TCRdb, only in-frame clones are kept and a portion is missing. The sample has about 150,000 clones. Each of the donors was a healthy bone marrow donor. Trimming left V 5 bases short and J 5 bases short, with 19 bases between. The CDR3 has 16 residues. Germline V gene lookup returns CDR1 SGHRS and CDR2 YFSETQ. This record comes from a study of cytomegalovirus exposure and HLA in healthy donors. Study background: Of several hundred genotyped donors, approximately 84% clustered with self-reported Caucasian donors. Study results and limitations: CMV serostatus was the only immune exposure information that was available. Overall, about 160 TCR beta chains were annotated as cytomegalovirus-associated.

The source material was PBMCs. V is TRBV5-1 and J is TRBJ2-2; a weak D match, TRBD2 (5 bases). The clonotype originates from a woman between 50 and 59 years old in good health and CMV-seronegative. The CDR3 reads CASSLLATTQTGELFF. CDR3 nucleotides: TGCGCCAGCAGTCTCCTAGCTACCACTCAGACCGGGGAGCTGTTTTTT.